The 3 T cell receptor beta chains in this list originate from one sample, sequenced in a study of T-cell memory formation after mild COVID-19. Each CDR3 protein gets one entry after TCRdb re-called the 5' RACE reads with MiXCR. The top ten hold 3.3% of the sample, which has under 200,000 distinct CDR3 sequences, approximately 12% seen once. Sequencing was carried out using PBMCs or a T cell subset sorted from them (not recorded which). The receptors were gathered from a man younger than 35 who had mild COVID-19 (a few samples of this study predate the infection). Cell type and time point are not known.

The chain has TRBV2 and TRBJ2-7; TRBD2 agrees at 8 bases. The V and J ends lost 1 base and 7 bases, in that order; junction bases with no gene match: 9. The CDR3 has 15 amino acids. Germline assignment: CDR1 SNHLY and CDR2 FYNNEI. CDR3: CASSEVRGGTREQYF. The CDR3 region has the DNA TGTGCCAGCAGTGAAGTTCGGGGGGGGACGAGGGAGCAGTACTTC.

Many counts were recorded for this clonotype. The chain employs TRBV5-1 and TRBJ1-6; a weak D match, TRBD1 (5 bases). V lost 4 bases and J 7 bases, leaving 12 bases between the germline ends. The germline gives CDR1 SGHRS, CDR2 YFSETQ. This CDR3 region has 14 residues. This CDR3 is CASSITSGNSPLHF. The CDR3, as DNA: TGCGCCAGCAGCATAACTTCAGGGAATTCACCCCTCCACTTT.

Only a few counts were recorded for this clonotype. The chain couples TRBV5-1 to TRBJ1-1, with TRBD1 as a possible D gene (6 bases). The CDR3 runs to 14 residues. Trimming took off 4 bases at V and 5 bases at J, with 15 bases between the two ends. From germline, CDR1 is SGHRS and CDR2 YFSETQ. CDR3 nucleotide sequence: TGCGCCAGCAGCGCCCAGGGGATGGGTACTGAAGCTTTCTTT. This encodes CASSAQGMGTEAFF.